This T cell receptor beta chain was obtained from a study of spatial heterogeneity in lung cancer. As for the study in general: Detection consistently yielded more beta chains than alpha chains. In tumor regions, TCR transcript counts tracked strongly with a T cell module score from matched bulk RNA-seq.

Time point here: sample taken at primary tumor resection. Sequencing of whole RNA from tumor, nontumor lung or frozen PBMC involved no sorting. Germline CDR1 is SEHNR and CDR2 is FQNEAQ (reference sequence). Between the trimmed V and J ends, which lost 8 bases and 4 bases, there was a span of 17 bases. This CDR3 has 14 residues. This clonotype was counted many times. Its target is unknown. Within a library made for alpha chains, this beta chain is off target, and its count is uninformative. Each molecule of TCR cDNA was tagged with one unique molecular identifier. TCRdb itself ran the 5' RACE reads through MiXCR, one entry per CDR3 protein. Found here are around 12,000 distinct CDR3 sequences, approximately 5.6% of them singletons; the top ten hold 11%. Study observations and caveats: Intratumoral expanded alpha and beta TCR counts were found to track tumor mutation counts.

This sequence was found in a female donor with early-stage non-small cell lung cancer. The source material was lung tumor tissue, sampled at surgery. The chain recombines TRBV7-9 with TRBJ2-5, with a possible D match to TRBD2 (6 bases). The CDR3 DNA sequence: TGTGCCAGCTTTAGGTTGCACGGGGGAGAGACCCAGTACTTC. Translation gives CASFRLHGGETQYF.